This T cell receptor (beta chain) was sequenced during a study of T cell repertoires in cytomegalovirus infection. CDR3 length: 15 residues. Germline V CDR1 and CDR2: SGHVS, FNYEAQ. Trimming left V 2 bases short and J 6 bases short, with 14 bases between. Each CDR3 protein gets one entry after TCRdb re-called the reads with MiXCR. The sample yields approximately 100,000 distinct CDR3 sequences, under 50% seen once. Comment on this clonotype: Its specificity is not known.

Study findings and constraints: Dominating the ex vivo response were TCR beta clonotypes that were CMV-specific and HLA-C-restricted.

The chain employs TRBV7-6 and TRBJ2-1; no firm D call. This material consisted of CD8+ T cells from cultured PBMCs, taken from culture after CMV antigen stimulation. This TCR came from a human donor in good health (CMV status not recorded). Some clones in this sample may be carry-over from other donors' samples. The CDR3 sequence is CASSLSQANRNEQFF. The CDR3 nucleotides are TGTGCCAGCAGCTTATCCCAGGCTAACCGCAATGAGCAGTTCTTC.